These 18 T cell receptor beta chains originate from one sample sequenced in a study of T cells in Graves' hyperthyroidism and ophthalmopathy. Amplification targeted TCR beta CDR3 regions from RNA transcripts. The HTBI primer set drove a first-round RT-PCR of the TCR CDR3. TCRdb recomputed calls from the multiplex PCR reads with MiXCR, one row per CDR3 protein. The sample shows 360,000 or so distinct CDR3 sequences, roughly 18% of them seen only once. Sequenced input: blood. The receptors derive from a woman in her 40s with Graves' ophthalmopathy.

There are many counts of this clonotype. This sequence joins TRBV28 and TRBJ1-2, with 8 nucleotides matching TRBD1. Trimming at V came to 5 bases and at J to 2 bases, leaving 1 base not matched to a gene. The length of the CDR3 is 13 residues. Germline loops: CDR1 MDHEN, CDR2 SYDVKM. The CDR3 coding sequence is TGTGCCAGCAGTGGGGACAGGAACTATGGCTACACCTTC. Its protein product is CASSGDRNYGYTF.

The table lists this clonotype with many counts. The chain links TRBV29-1 to TRBJ2-2; D gene unclear. The CDR3 is made up of 10 amino acids. V was pared by 4 bases and J by 10 bases, with 7 bases between. From germline, CDR1 is SQVTM and CDR2 ANQGSEA. The CDR3 coding sequence is TGCAGCGTTGCCCGTGAGGAGCTGTTTTTT. It codes for CSVAREELFF.

This clonotype was seen once. The chain links TRBV6-1 to TRBJ1-3, with 10 bases aligning to TRBD1. V was clipped by 6 bases and J by 4 bases; unmatched bases: 9. Germline V gene lookup returns CDR1 MNHNS and CDR2 SASEGT. The CDR3 length is 16 residues. The CDR3 spells CASRPHDRGPGNTIYF. In DNA form, the CDR3 reads TGTGCCAGCAGACCCCACGACAGGGGGCCGGGAAACACCATATATTTT.

Many counts were recorded for this clonotype. The CDR3 region is CASSLSGTRRTQYF. The CDR3 region has the DNA TGTGCCAGCAGTTTAAGCGGGACCAGGCGGACCCAGTACTTC. This sequence joins TRBV27 and TRBJ2-5, with 7 bases fitting TRBD2. CDR1 is MNHEY and CDR2 is SMNVEV in the germline V gene (reference sequence). J lost 7 bases, V lost 2 bases, and 7 bases had no gene match. This CDR3 has 14 residues.

This clonotype has just a few counts. V gene TRBV3-1 combines with J gene TRBJ1-1, with 7 bases identical to TRBD1. Per germline, CDR1 LGHDT and CDR2 YNNKEL (reference sequence). CDR3 length: 15 residues. V shed 1 base and J 4 bases; nucleotides not matched to a gene: 6. CDR3 nucleotides: TGTGCCAGCAGCCAAGTTGGCAGGGGGGCCACTGAAGCTTTCTTT. This codes for CASSQVGRGATEAFF.

This clonotype was detected many times. This chain joins TRBV4-2 and TRBJ2-5; a weak D match, TRBD2 (6 bases). The germline CDR1 and CDR2 sequences are LGHNA and YNFKEQ. V gave up 4 bases and J gave up 4 bases, with 10 bases separating them. This CDR3 comprises 13 residues. Written as DNA, the CDR3 is TGTGCCAGCAGCCCCGGGACTGGAGAGACCCAGTACTTC. Encoded protein: CASSPGTGETQYF.

Ten or more counts support this clonotype. The gene calls are TRBV30 and TRBJ2-2; no reliable D call. The CDR3 contains 13 residues. V was pared by 2 bases and J by 7 bases, with 11 bases between. CDR1 is GTSNPN and CDR2 is SVGIG in the germline V gene (reference sequence). The CDR3 here is CAWSMGNGGELFF. Here the CDR3 DNA reads TGTGCCTGGAGTATGGGAAATGGCGGGGAGCTGTTTTTT.

A word on this clonotype: The junction does not match germline at one end; this may be a read error. This chain uses TRBV24-1 with TRBJ2-5; D might be TRBD2 (6 bases). CDR1 KGHDR and CDR2 SFDVKD come from the germline V gene. This CDR3 is built from 14 residues. CDR3 region: CASSPSSGGETQYF. CDR3 sequence (DNA): TGTGCCAGCAGTCCAAGTTCTGGGGGGGAGACCCAGTACTTC.

This clonotype was seen many times. The chain recombines TRBV4-1 with TRBJ2-7; 7 bases are shared with TRBD1. The V and J ends lost 4 bases and 3 bases, in that order; junction bases with no gene match: 9. Germline lookup yields CDR1 MGHRA and CDR2 YSYEKL. CDR3 length: 15 amino acids. The CDR3 sequence: CASSPGQARVYEQYF. In DNA, the CDR3 is TGCGCCAGCAGCCCCGGACAGGCCCGGGTCTACGAGCAGTACTTC.

The chain is built from TRBV11-2 and TRBJ2-2; D is ambiguous. Germline values: CDR1 SGHAT, CDR2 FQNNGV. Trimming left V 1 base short and J 5 bases short, with 11 bases between. This CDR3 is 15 amino acids long. As DNA, the CDR3 is TGTGCCAGCAGCTTAGTGTTTGCCCCGACCGGGGAGCTGTTTTTT. Its translation is CASSLVFAPTGELFF.

This clonotype was detected only a few times. This rearrangement joins TRBV11-1 to TRBJ1-1, with D perhaps matching TRBD1 (6 bases). V was clipped by 1 base and J by 5 bases, with 17 bases between them. The CDR3 spans 16 residues. Germline CDR1 reads SGHAT; CDR2 reads FQDESV (reference sequence). The CDR3 nucleotides are TGTGCCAGCAGCTTAGGTTTAGGCCAGGGGAGGACTGAAGCTTTCTTT. This sequence encodes CASSLGLGQGRTEAFF.

This clonotype was recorded many times. The rearrangement uses TRBV12-3 or TRBV12-4 and TRBJ2-7, with 12 bases aligning to TRBD2. The junction had 6 bases not matched to a gene; V was cut back by 5 bases and J by 7 bases. The CDR3 is 14 residues long. CDR3 in amino acids: CASSGLAGLREQYF. In nucleotides, the CDR3 is TGTGCCAGCAGTGGACTAGCGGGACTACGTGAGCAGTACTTC.

This clonotype has at least ten counts. The genes are TRBV15 and TRBJ1-6, with 7 positions matching TRBD1. V lost 6 bases to trimming and J lost 5 bases; unmatched junction nucleotides: 10. The CDR3 extends over 16 amino acids. Germline-derived CDR1 and CDR2 are LNHNV and YYDKDF (reference sequence). The CDR3 DNA follows: TGTGCCACCAGGGTCGACGGGACAGACCATAATTCACCCCTCCACTTT. It translates to CATRVDGTDHNSPLHF.

J is TRBJ2-2 and V is TRBV20-1; the match to TRBD1 covers 11 bases. CDR1 and CDR2 from the germline V gene are DFQATT and SNEGSKA (reference sequence). Trimming took 0 bases from V and 5 from J; bases not matched to a gene: 8. CDR3 length: 17 amino acids. The CDR3 sequence: CSARDLGQGAQTGELFF. CDR3 nucleotides: TGCAGTGCTAGAGATCTAGGACAGGGGGCGCAGACCGGGGAGCTGTTTTTT.

The CDR3 DNA reads as TGTGCCTGGACTCACCAAGGGCTAGCGGGCACCGGGGAGCTGTTTTTT. It translates to CAWTHQGLAGTGELFF. V usage is TRBV30 and J usage is TRBJ2-2, with TRBD2 matching 8 bases. The ends lost 4 bases at V and 4 bases at J; junction bases unmatched: 11. The CDR3 runs 16 residues. Germline V gene sequence: CDR1 GTSNPN, CDR2 SVGIG (reference sequence).

This clonotype was counted at least ten times. This rearrangement joins TRBV7-2 to TRBJ2-7; 8 nucleotides align to TRBD1. V trimming: 5 bases; J trimming: 2 bases; junction bases outside the gene matches: 8. This CDR3 is 15 amino acids long. CDR1 is SGHTA and CDR2 is FQGNSA in the germline V gene. In DNA, the CDR3 is TGTGCCAGCAGCCGAACCGGGACAGGCCCCTACGAGCAGTACTTC. Its protein is CASSRTGTGPYEQYF.

This clonotype was recorded at least ten times. The chain links TRBV20-1 to TRBJ1-2, with D tentatively TRBD1 (6 bases). The CDR3 length is 12 residues. Trimming took 3 bases from V and 5 from J, leaving 10 bases between them. Germline V gene data show CDR1 as DFQATT and CDR2 as SNEGSKA (reference sequence). This chain's CDR3 is CSASLRGYGYTF. The CDR3 DNA reads TGCAGTGCTAGCCTCAGGGGTTATGGCTACACCTTC.

This clonotype was observed many times. V and J are TRBV19 and TRBJ2-2; perhaps TRBD2 as D (6 bases). The germline gives CDR1 LNHDA, CDR2 SQIVND (reference sequence). Deletions cut 10 bases from V and 1 base from J, with 13 bases between. The CDR3 consists of 14 residues. The CDR3 DNA sequence: TGTGCCACCTCGGGACTCCGGAACACCGGGGAGCTGTTTTTT. It translates to CATSGLRNTGELFF.